The 22 T cell receptor beta chains listed next were all sequenced from one sample in a study of T cell repertoires in cytomegalovirus infection (dated by TCRdb to between 2018 and 2021). The treatment or condition tag for this specimen amounts to: in vitro stimulation with specific CMV peptide epitopes to enrich CMV-specific T cells. The antigens these receptors bind are not known. TCRdb lists the instrument as Illumina HiSeq 1500. TCRdb cleaned the public reads at Q25 with fastp, built clones with MiXCR and kept in-frame beta chains. Rows with a matching CDR3 protein are joined into one entry that keeps the most common DNA and genes. Present in this sample are 800,000 to 950,000 distinct CDR3 sequences, approximately 32% of which were seen just once. Over 10% of the sample rests with the top ten. Sequenced here: cultured CD8+ T cells from PBMCs, sampled from culture after CMV antigen stimulation. The receptors derive from a human donor in good health (CMV status not recorded). Some clones in this sample may be carry-over from other donors' samples.

V usage is TRBV6-1 and J usage is TRBJ1-4; the D is unclear. CDR1 and CDR2 from the germline V gene are MNHNS and SASEGT. The CDR3 covers 17 residues. The V end was cut by 5 bases, the J end by 4 bases, with 20 bases between. This chain's CDR3 is CASSLGGGGGINEKLFF. CDR3 sequence (DNA): TGTGCCAGCAGTTTGGGTGGTGGTGGAGGAATTAATGAAAAACTGTTTTTT.

This clonotype has ten or more counts. V and J are TRBV7-4 and TRBJ1-2; D call uncertain. V lost 1 base and J 5 bases, leaving 11 bases between the germline ends. The V gene's germline CDR1 is SGHVT and CDR2 SQSDAQ. This CDR3 has 14 residues. CDR3 loop: CASSLDSYLYGYTF. CDR3 DNA: TGTGCCAGCAGCTTAGACAGCTACTTATATGGCTACACCTTC. The full variable domain, rest sourced from reference TRBV7-4 and TRBJ1-2, is GAGVSQSPRYKVAKRGRDVALRCDSISGHVTLYWYRQTLGQGSEVLTYSQSDAQRDKSGRPSGRFSAERPERSVSTLKIQRTEQGDSAVYLCASSLDSYLYGYTFGSGTRLTVV.

CDR3: CSARLGTGGIDGYTF. In DNA, the CDR3 is TGCAGTGCTAGACTCGGGACAGGGGGCATAGATGGCTACACCTTC. The chain recombines TRBV20-1 with TRBJ1-2, with 12 bases matching TRBD1. The J segment lost 6 bases and the V segment lost 2 bases, leaving 7 bases of the junction unmatched. The CDR3 runs 15 residues. Germline CDR1 DFQATT, CDR2 SNEGSKA (reference sequence).

Points on this clonotype: This may come from a read error, since a much larger clone is one base off. V and J are TRBV3-1 and TRBJ2-6; D perhaps matches TRBD1 (5 bases). Trimming pared 11 bases from V and 0 bases from J, leaving 14 bases between. The CDR3 has 15 residues. CDR1 is LGHDT and CDR2 is YNNKEL in the germline V gene (reference sequence). CDR3 protein: CAGSDSFSGANVLTF. The CDR3 DNA is TGTGCCGGCTCCGACAGCTTCTCTGGGGCCAACGTCCTGACTTTC.

The chain carries TRBV6-6 and TRBJ2-7; possible D gene TRBD2, 5 bases. The CDR3 loop spans 13 amino acids. The germline CDR1 and CDR2 sequences are MNHNY and SVGAGI (reference sequence). V shed 2 bases and J shed 9 bases, with 14 bases lying between them. DNA of the CDR3: TGTGCCAGCAGTTACCTTCTAGCCGTGGGGCAGTACGTC. Encoded protein: CASSYLLAVGQYV.

The genes are TRBV5-1 and TRBJ1-1; 7 nucleotides align to TRBD1. This CDR3 has 14 residues. V gave up 4 bases and J gave up 0 bases; unmatched junction bases: 3. Germline V gives CDR1 SGHRS, CDR2 YFSETQ. CDR3 protein: CASSETGMNTEAFF. The CDR3, as DNA: TGCGCCAGCAGCGAGACAGGGATGAACACTGAAGCTTTCTTT. Drawing the rest from reference TRBV5-1 and TRBJ1-1, the complete variable domain is KAGVTQTPRYLIKTRGQQVTLSCSPISGHRSVSWYQQTPGQGLQFLFEYFSETQRNKGNFPGRFSGRQFSNSRSEMNVSTLELGDSALYLCASSETGMNTEAFFGQGTRLTVV.

This clonotype was seen a few times. V is TRBV7-9 and J is TRBJ1-6; 10 bases match TRBD1. The CDR3 is 17 residues long. The V gene end was trimmed by 4 bases and the J gene end by 0 bases; junction bases not matched to a gene: 3. Per the germline V gene, CDR1 is SEHNR and CDR2 is FQNEAQ (reference sequence). Here the CDR3 DNA reads TGTGCCAGCAGCTCCGGACAGGGGGTCTCCTATAATTCACCCCTCCACTTT. Translated: CASSSGQGVSYNSPLHF. Using reference TRBV7-9 and TRBJ1-6 for the parts outside the CDR3, the full variable domain is DTGVSQNPRHKITKRGQNVTFRCDPISEHNRLYWYRQTLGQGPEFLTYFQNEAQLEKSRLLSDRFSAERPKGSFSTLEIQRTEQGDSAMYLCASSSGQGVSYNSPLHFGNGTRLTVT.

In its sample, this clonotype was seen many times. This rearrangement joins TRBV5-4 to TRBJ2-3; 8 bases are a match to TRBD2. This CDR3 spans 19 amino acids. The V and J ends lost 0 bases and 0 bases, in that order; junction bases with no gene match: 12. Germline V gene sequence: CDR1 SGHNT, CDR2 YYREEE (reference sequence). The CDR3 reads CASSLGLAGGPYSTDTQYF. In DNA, the CDR3 is TGTGCCAGCAGCTTGGGTCTTGCGGGGGGACCCTATAGCACAGATACGCAGTATTTT.

Ten or more counts support this clonotype. The chain links TRBV7-9 to TRBJ2-1, with 11 positions matching TRBD2. V gave up 4 bases and J gave up 9 bases; unmatched junction bases: 8. This CDR3 region has 15 residues. From germline, CDR1 is SEHNR and CDR2 FQNEAQ (reference sequence). CDR3 bases: TGTGCCAGCAGCTCGACTAGCGGGGTGATCGGTGAGCAGTTCTTC. The encoded protein is CASSSTSGVIGEQFF.

This clonotype has ten or more counts. V and J are TRBV19 and TRBJ1-2, with no clear D. The CDR3 sequence is 13 residues long. V was cut by 7 bases and J by 2 bases, with 11 bases left in between. The germline CDR1 and CDR2 sequences are LNHDA and SQIVND (reference sequence). The CDR3 reads CASNDDLNYGYTF. Written as DNA, the CDR3 is TGTGCCAGTAACGATGACTTGAACTATGGCTACACCTTC. Looking up the rest from reference TRBV19 and TRBJ1-2 gives the full variable domain: DGGITQSPKYLFRKEGQNVTLSCEQNLNHDAMYWYRQDPGQGLRLIYYSQIVNDFQKGDIAEGYSVSREKKESFPLTVTSAQKNPTAFYLCASNDDLNYGYTFGSGTRLTVV.

This clonotype was seen more than once but under ten times. The chain has TRBV19 and TRBJ2-1; tentative D call: TRBD2 (6 bases). V lost 4 bases, J lost 6 bases, and 10 bases lay in between. Germline lookup yields CDR1 LNHDA and CDR2 SQIVND (reference sequence). The CDR3 has 13 amino acids. The CDR3 protein is CASSRGVLNEQFF. The CDR3, as DNA: TGTGCCAGTAGTAGGGGGGTCCTCAATGAGCAGTTCTTC. Complete variable domain (other parts from reference TRBV19 and TRBJ2-1): DGGITQSPKYLFRKEGQNVTLSCEQNLNHDAMYWYRQDPGQGLRLIYYSQIVNDFQKGDIAEGYSVSREKKESFPLTVTSAQKNPTAFYLCASSRGVLNEQFFGPGTRLTVL.

This chain uses TRBV4-1 with TRBJ2-7, with TRBD1 matching 9 bases. The CDR3 runs 15 residues. V dropped 2 bases and J dropped 5; count of bases not matched to a gene: 7. Germline assignment: CDR1 MGHRA and CDR2 YSYEKL. This CDR3 is CASSQSPGQGDEQYF. The CDR3, as DNA: TGCGCCAGCAGCCAATCACCGGGACAGGGTGACGAGCAGTACTTC.

In this sample, this clonotype turned up once. The chain is built from TRBV27 and TRBJ1-1; no clear D gene. V was trimmed by 5 bases and J by 3 bases, leaving 13 bases between them. The germline V gene has CDR1 MNHEY and CDR2 SMNVEV (reference sequence). CDR3 size: 14 residues. CDR3 amino acids: CASSPKDPYTEAFF. The CDR3 coding sequence is TGTGCCAGCAGTCCAAAAGACCCCTACACTGAAGCTTTCTTT.

This clonotype was seen a handful of times. This chain joins TRBV12-3 or TRBV12-4 and TRBJ1-5, with a possible D match to TRBD1 (5 bases). There are 12 residues in the CDR3. Trimming left V 9 bases short and J 0 bases short, with 6 bases between. CDR3 region: CARGGSNQPQHF. In DNA form, the CDR3 reads TGTGCCAGGGGGGGTAGCAATCAGCCCCAGCATTTT.

This clonotype came up a few times. An end of the junction does not agree with germline; a read error may underlie this. In nucleotides, the CDR3 is TGTGCCAGCAGCTCATCCCGGGACAGGCCCGTAGACTTC. Translating it yields CASSSSRDRPVDF. V and J are TRBV7-9 and TRBJ2-5; TRBD1 aligns across 8 bases. The CDR3 has 13 residues. The germline V gene has CDR1 SEHNR and CDR2 FQNEAQ (reference sequence).

This chain connects TRBV6-1 to TRBJ1-5; D call uncertain. TRBJ2-3 matches the DNA end more closely, so the J call is doubtful. This CDR3 is 14 amino acids long. The germline CDR1 and CDR2 sequences are MNHNS and SASEGT. The CDR3: CASSEWSDRQPQYF. In DNA, the CDR3 is TGTGCCAGCAGTGAATGGTCGGACCGGCAGCCCCAGTATTTT.

This chain connects TRBV20-1 to TRBJ1-2; D might be TRBD1 (5 bases). The V and J ends lost 0 bases and 3 bases respectively, with 14 bases between them. The CDR3 sequence is 15 residues long. Germline values: CDR1 DFQATT, CDR2 SNEGSKA (reference sequence). This chain's CDR3 is CSARDVGAKHYGYTF. CDR3 sequence (DNA): TGCAGTGCTAGAGATGTAGGGGCCAAGCACTATGGCTACACCTTC.

This chain connects TRBV4-3 to TRBJ2-3; TRBD2 matches at 16 bases. Germline V gene data show CDR1 as LGHNA and CDR2 as YSLEER. The CDR3 runs 17 residues. V trimming: 6 bases; J trimming: 4 bases; junction bases outside the gene matches: 7. CDR3: CASSPGTSGGAPDTQYF. The DNA for the CDR3 is TGCGCCAGCAGTCCGGGGACTAGCGGGGGGGCACCAGATACGCAGTATTTT.

This chain connects TRBV20-1 to TRBJ2-2; a possible D gene is TRBD1 (6 bases). The CDR3 loop spans 14 amino acids. V dropped 6 bases and J dropped 0 bases, with 11 bases sitting between them. Germline V CDR1 and CDR2: DFQATT, SNEGSKA (reference sequence). CDR3 sequence reads: CSARQEANTGELFF. CDR3 DNA: TGCAGTGCCAGACAGGAAGCGAACACCGGGGAGCTGTTTTTT.

V gene TRBV6-6 combines with J gene TRBJ1-6; weak D call: TRBD1 (5 bases). The CDR3 covers 17 residues. Trimming removed 3 bases from V and 10 bases from J, with 22 bases in between. CDR1 is MNHNY and CDR2 is SVGAGI in the germline V gene (reference sequence). The CDR3 bases are TGTGCCAGCAGTTATGGGCCCGAAGTTGCGGGGGAGTCACCCCTCCACTTT. Its translation: CASSYGPEVAGESPLHF.

This clonotype was seen a handful of times. The CDR3 here is CASSPRTGFNYGYTF. Written as DNA, the CDR3 is TGCGCCAGCAGCCCCCGGACAGGTTTTAACTATGGCTACACCTTC. The chain combines TRBV5-1 with TRBJ1-2, with 7 bases aligning to TRBD1. J gave up 1 base and V 4 bases, and 7 bases lay outside the gene matches. Germline lookup yields CDR1 SGHRS and CDR2 YFSETQ. CDR3 length equals 15 residues.

Regarding this clonotype: A much larger clone sits a single nucleotide away, making a read error possible. This chain connects TRBV7-2 to TRBJ2-3; D ambiguous. The CDR3 is 11 residues long. Germline V CDR1 and CDR2: SGHTA, FQGNSA. CDR3 in amino acids: CANSLVDTQYF. In DNA form, the CDR3 reads TGTGCCAACAGCCTCGTTGATACGCAGTATTTT.